The next 28 T cell receptor beta chains were all read from a single sample in a study of blood T cell repertoires in COVID-19. TCRdb's table, derived via immunoSEQ multiplex PCR, lists solely in-frame clones and lacks some. Here the sample spans approximately 190,000 clones, around 86% being singletons. Sequencing was done on a sample of peripheral blood. The receptors stem from a woman aged 40 to 49 with acute or convalescent COVID-19.

The rearrangement links TRBV21-1 to TRBJ2-3; TRBD2, as called in the table, went unchecked against the DNA. TRBV21-1 corresponds to a pseudogene. This CDR3 is built from 17 residues. CDR3 in amino acids: CASSLTNGGGLRNTQYF. DNA for the CDR3: TGTGCCAGCAGCCTAACTAATGGCGGGGGGCTGCGGAATACGCAGTATTTT.

The chain combines TRBV9 with TRBJ1-1; D unclear. CDR1 SGDLS and CDR2 YYNGEE come from the germline V gene. The CDR3 has 14 residues. The V gene lost 0 bases and the J gene lost 4 bases, with 10 bases spanning the gap. CDR3 loop: CASSVGPSGTEAFF. The CDR3 region has the DNA TGTGCCAGCAGCGTAGGGCCGTCGGGCACTGAAGCTTTCTTT.

V gene TRBV6-1 combines with J gene TRBJ1-6, with 7 bases matching TRBD1. Germline CDR1 MNHNS, CDR2 SASEGT. CDR3 size: 15 residues. The V and J ends lost 7 bases and 5 bases, in that order; junction bases with no gene match: 8. CDR3 in amino acids: CASTFAGQNNSPLHF. The CDR3 nucleotides read TGTGCCAGCACATTTGCGGGACAGAATAATTCACCCCTCCACTTT.

For this clone: Other DNA sequences in this sample translate to the same CDR3. V and J are TRBV2 and TRBJ1-1; D gene unclear. Germline CDR1 SNHLY, CDR2 FYNNEI. Trimming took 5 bases from V and 2 from J, leaving 9 bases between them. CDR3 size: 13 residues. CDR3 DNA sequence: TGTGCCAGCAGTAACCGGGAAAACACTGAAGCTTTCTTT. Translated, it gives CASSNRENTEAFF.

This clone was seen once. The rearrangement uses TRBV19 and TRBJ2-1; D might be TRBD1 (6 bases). V gave up 3 bases and J gave up 16 bases, with 19 bases separating them. Germline V gene lookup returns CDR1 LNHDA and CDR2 SQIVND (reference sequence). CDR3 size: 13 residues. The CDR3 reads CASSIRDQGPGFF. DNA of the CDR3: TGTGCCAGTAGTATCCGTGACCAGGGGCCGGGTTTCTTC.

This rearrangement joins TRBV12-3 or TRBV12-4 to TRBJ2-5; D unclear. The CDR3 extends over 13 amino acids. The ends were cut back, 1 base at V and 1 base at J, with 4 bases in the middle. In nucleotides, the CDR3 is TGTGCCAGCAGTTTAGATAGCCAAGAGACCCAGTACTTC. Translation gives CASSLDSQETQYF.

The chain has TRBV9 and TRBJ1-3, with 7 nucleotides matching TRBD1. Germline lookup yields CDR1 SGDLS and CDR2 YYNGEE. The length of the CDR3 is 12 residues. Trimming took 7 bases from V and 2 from J; bases not matched to a gene: 0. This CDR3 is CASGTAGNTIYF. The CDR3 region has the DNA TGTGCCAGCGGGACAGCTGGAAACACCATATATTTT.

The chain is built from TRBV2 and TRBJ2-7; 8 positions agree with TRBD1. CDR1 SNHLY and CDR2 FYNNEI come from the germline V gene. The trim removed 1 base at V and 2 bases at J, leaving 4 bases unmatched. This CDR3 region has 15 residues. The CDR3 bases are TGTGCCAGCAGTGAAGGGACAGGGTTCCCCTACGAGCAGTACTTC. Its protein is CASSEGTGFPYEQYF.

This chain connects TRBV12-3 or TRBV12-4 to TRBJ1-1; unclear D gene. V was shortened by 3 bases and J by 6 bases, with 5 bases between the two germline ends. The CDR3 contains 11 residues. The DNA of the CDR3 is TGTGCCAGCAGTTTTGTCGCTGAAGCTTTCTTT. This encodes CASSFVAEAFF.

This clone was seen only once. This chain links TRBV5-6 with TRBJ1-2; the match to TRBD1 covers 11 bases. From germline, CDR1 is SGHDT and CDR2 YYEEEE. The CDR3 contains 14 residues. V gave up 4 bases and J gave up 5 bases; unmatched junction bases: 4. CDR3 sequence: CASSPGQGAYGYTF. CDR3 nucleotide sequence: TGTGCCAGCAGCCCCGGACAGGGGGCGTATGGCTACACCTTC. The full variable domain, completed using reference TRBV5-6 and TRBJ1-2, is DAGVTQSPTHLIKTRGQQVTLRCSPKSGHDTVSWYQQALGQGPQFIFQYYEEEERQRGNFPDRFSGHQFPNYSSELNVNALLLGDSALYLCASSPGQGAYGYTFGSGTRLTVV.

This rearrangement joins TRBV29-1 to TRBJ2-3; 10 bases are shared with TRBD1. CDR1 and CDR2 from the germline V gene are SQVTM and ANQGSEA. The CDR3 runs to 16 residues. V trimming: 1 base; J trimming: 2 bases; junction bases outside the gene matches: 6. The CDR3: CSVEGGDRGDTDTQYF. CDR3 coding DNA: TGCAGCGTTGAAGGGGGGGACAGGGGAGACACAGATACGCAGTATTTT.

The chain combines TRBV9 with TRBJ2-1, with 7 bases fitting TRBD1. V shed 3 bases, J shed 5 bases, and the junction held 8 bases outside the gene matches. Germline V gene sequence: CDR1 SGDLS, CDR2 YYNGEE. The CDR3 is 15 residues long. The CDR3: CASSGPRDRDNEQFF. In DNA, the CDR3 is TGTGCCAGCAGCGGCCCCCGGGACAGAGACAATGAGCAGTTCTTC. The whole variable domain, filled in from reference TRBV9 and TRBJ2-1, reads DSGVTQTPKHLITATGQRVTLRCSPRSGDLSVYWYQQSLDQGLQFLIQYYNGEERAKGNILERFSAQQFPDLHSELNLSSLELGDSALYFCASSGPRDRDNEQFFGPGTRLTVL.

The chain carries TRBV28 and TRBJ2-2; possible D gene TRBD2, 5 bases. The CDR3 has 16 amino acids. The germline gives CDR1 MDHEN, CDR2 SYDVKM. Trimming left V 7 bases short and J 2 bases short, with 17 bases between. This CDR3 is CASTMGLTTNTGELFF. In nucleotides, the CDR3 is TGTGCCAGCACCATGGGTCTGACTACAAACACCGGGGAGCTGTTTTTT.

This rearrangement joins TRBV6-4 to TRBJ2-2; D might be TRBD2 (6 bases). The CDR3 contains 14 residues. Trimming took off 5 bases at V and 7 bases at J, with 14 bases between the two ends. The germline gives CDR1 MRHNA, CDR2 SNTAGT. CDR3 in amino acids: CASSLRERIGELFF. As DNA, the CDR3 is TGTGCCAGCAGTTTGCGGGAACGTATCGGGGAGCTGTTTTTT.

This clone appeared a few times. The V and J genes are TRBV5-6 and TRBJ2-3; 8 bases are a match to TRBD2. The V segment lost 4 bases and the J segment 8 bases; nucleotides outside the gene matches: 12. The germline V gene encodes CDR1 SGHDT and CDR2 YYEEEE. CDR3 size: 15 residues. This CDR3 is CASSAISGRGTTQYF. DNA for the CDR3: TGTGCCAGCAGCGCGATCTCCGGGAGGGGGACTACGCAGTATTTT.

The chain is built from TRBV27 and TRBJ1-1; D unclear. The germline V and J ends were trimmed by 5 bases and 11 bases, with 12 bases remaining between them. CDR1 is MNHEY and CDR2 is SMNVEV in the germline V gene (reference sequence). CDR3 size: 11 residues. CDR3 region: CASSARGGAFF. CDR3 DNA: TGTGCCAGCAGTGCCCGAGGAGGGGCTTTCTTT.

This clone showed up just once. The sample carries other DNA sequences with the same CDR3. The V call is TRBV4-2, the J call TRBJ2-7; no definite D call. Trimming left V 0 bases short and J 2 bases short, with 5 bases between. The CDR3 runs to 13 residues. Germline V lookup: CDR1 LGHNA, CDR2 YNFKEQ. Here the CDR3 reads CASSQDRAYEQYF. The CDR3 region has the DNA TGTGCCAGCAGCCAAGATCGCGCCTACGAGCAGTACTTC.

The chain employs TRBV5-1 and TRBJ2-7; 10 nucleotides agree with TRBD2. Germline values: CDR1 SGHRS, CDR2 YFSETQ. This CDR3 has 14 amino acids. The V gene end was trimmed by 2 bases and the J gene end by 3 bases; junction bases not matched to a gene: 2. CDR3 in DNA: TGCGCCAGCAGCTTCGGGACTAGCGACTACGAGCAGTACTTC. It specifies CASSFGTSDYEQYF.

The CDR3, as DNA: TGTGCCAGTAGACCCGGACAGGGGTCTCGCTACGAGCAGTACTTC. This encodes CASRPGQGSRYEQYF. The J gene is TRBJ2-7, the V gene TRBV19, with 9 nucleotides matching TRBD1. Germline V gene sequence: CDR1 LNHDA, CDR2 SQIVND (reference sequence). V was clipped by 6 bases and J by 3 bases; unmatched bases: 9. The CDR3 has 15 residues.

A single count supports this clone. V and J are TRBV18 and TRBJ1-3; 7 bases agree with TRBD1. Germline CDR1 KGHSH, CDR2 LQKENI. The CDR3 contains 15 residues. V lost 3 bases, J lost 1 base, and 3 bases stayed unmatched. Here the CDR3 DNA reads TGTGCCAGCTCACCTACGGGACAGTCTGGAAACACCATATATTTT. Its translation: CASSPTGQSGNTIYF. The whole variable domain, remainder taken from reference TRBV18 and TRBJ1-3, is NAGVMQNPRHLVRRRGQEARLRCSPMKGHSHVYWYRQLPEEGLKFMVYLQKENIIDESGMPKERFSAEFPKEGPSILRIQQVVRGDSAAYFCASSPTGQSGNTIYFGEGSWLTVV.

The rearrangement links TRBV9 to TRBJ2-5; 9 bases are shared with TRBD2. After removal of 4 bases from V and 5 bases from J, the junction contained 6 bases not matched to a gene. Germline lookup yields CDR1 SGDLS and CDR2 YYNGEE. The CDR3 covers 14 residues. The CDR3 spells CASSRGGALETQYF. The CDR3 DNA follows: TGTGCCAGCAGCCGCGGGGGGGCCTTGGAGACCCAGTACTTC.

V is TRBV25-1 and J is TRBJ2-5, with TRBD2 as a possible D gene (6 bases). Trimming took 8 bases from V and 8 from J, leaving 18 bases between them. Germline values: CDR1 MGHDK, CDR2 SYGVNS. CDR3 size: 13 residues. The CDR3 nucleotides read TGTGCCAGCCCTACCGGGAGTCACGAAACCCAGTACTTC. Its translation is CASPTGSHETQYF.

The chain combines TRBV3-1 (or the pseudogene TRBV3-2) with TRBJ1-2; tentative D call: TRBD1 (6 bases). The ends were cut back, 4 bases at V and 2 bases at J, with 14 bases in the middle. The CDR3 covers 15 residues. Germline CDR1 and CDR2: LGHDT and YNNKEL (reference sequence). The CDR3 is CASSPRTVRNYGYTF. In nucleotides, the CDR3 is TGTGCCAGCAGCCCTAGGACAGTGCGCAACTATGGCTACACCTTC.

This clone has only a few counts. The V gene is TRBV7-6, the J gene TRBJ1-1, with 10 bases that match TRBD1. Germline CDR1 SGHVS, CDR2 FNYEAQ. The trim removed 8 bases at V and 0 bases at J, leaving 6 bases unmatched. The CDR3 loop spans 15 amino acids. Here the CDR3 reads CASRLGTGVNTEAFF. CDR3 nucleotides: TGTGCCAGCCGCCTCGGGACAGGGGTGAACACTGAAGCTTTCTTT.

The chain has TRBV28 and TRBJ1-4; 8 positions agree with TRBD1. V was clipped by 7 bases and J by 7 bases; unmatched bases: 14. The CDR3 runs to 16 residues. Germline V gene sequence: CDR1 MDHEN, CDR2 SYDVKM. CDR3 DNA sequence: TGTGCCAGCAATTCCCCCGGACAGGGAGTAGGTGAAAAACTGTTTTTT. Translated, it gives CASNSPGQGVGEKLFF.

The gene calls are TRBV5-6 and TRBJ2-7; D uncertain. The CDR3 has 16 residues. Looked up from germline, CDR1 is SGHDT and CDR2 is YYEEEE. V gave up 1 base and J gave up 7 bases, with 21 bases separating them. The CDR3 here is CASSLPPTQKIGEQYF. The CDR3 nucleotides read TGTGCCAGCAGCTTGCCTCCTACCCAGAAGATCGGGGAGCAGTACTTC.

This chain links TRBV9 with TRBJ2-7, with 12 bases aligning to TRBD1. V lost 4 bases to trimming and J lost 7 bases; unmatched junction nucleotides: 9. Per germline, CDR1 SGDLS and CDR2 YYNGEE. The CDR3 extends over 15 amino acids. The CDR3 coding sequence is TGTGCCAGCAGCCCACCGGGACAGGGGGCTCGGGAGCAGTACTTC. Amino acid sequence: CASSPPGQGAREQYF.

The chain employs TRBV28 and TRBJ1-5; D not certain. Germline values: CDR1 MDHEN, CDR2 SYDVKM. V gave up 8 bases and J gave up 3 bases, with 8 bases separating them. There are 12 residues in the CDR3. The CDR3 loop is CASRESNQPQHF. The CDR3 DNA sequence: TGTGCCAGCCGCGAATCCAATCAGCCCCAGCATTTT.